These 2 T cell receptor beta chains were all obtained from the same sample, sequenced in a study of T-cell memory formation after mild COVID-19. MiXCR was run by TCRdb on the 5' RACE reads, yielding one entry per CDR3 protein. The sample consists of 450,000 to 650,000 distinct CDR3 sequences, about 20% of them appearing once. Sequenced: PBMCs or a T cell subset sorted from them (not recorded which). The receptors were sampled from an adult woman who had mild COVID-19 (a few samples of this study predate the infection). Cell type and time point are not known.

This chain connects TRBV12-3 or TRBV12-4 to TRBJ1-1; a possible D gene is TRBD1 (6 bases). This CDR3 contains 14 residues. The V gene lost 3 bases and the J gene lost 11 bases, with 19 bases spanning the gap. DNA of the CDR3: TGTGCCAGCAGTTTCTACAACAGGGATCCGGAGGCTTTCTTT. It yields the protein CASSFYNRDPEAFF.

This clonotype was detected a few times. The V gene is TRBV29-1, the J gene TRBJ2-5; D uncertain. CDR1 is SQVTM and CDR2 is ANQGSEA in the germline V gene. The CDR3 has 12 amino acids. V was pared by 1 base and J by 3 bases, with 6 bases between. The CDR3 loop is CSVEGLEETQYF. The CDR3 DNA sequence: TGCAGCGTTGAAGGGTTGGAAGAGACCCAGTACTTC. Together with reference TRBV29-1 and TRBJ2-5, the CDR3 gives the full variable domain: SAVISQKPSRDICQRGTSLTIQCQVDSQVTMMFWYRQQPGQSLTLIATANQGSEATYESGFVIDKFPISRPNLTFSTLTVSNMSPEDSSIYLCSVEGLEETQYFGPGTRLLVL.